This T cell receptor beta chain stems from a study of T cells after yellow fever vaccination. As for the study in general: The fractions with low cell numbers were processed using SMART-Seq v4 Ultra Low Input. Study-level results: Researchers cautioned that FACS-sorted repertoires could harbor abundant clonotypes contaminating from the bulk population. The study re-detected most primary-vaccination clones after the booster (about 95% CD4, almost 90% CD8).

The germline V gene encodes CDR1 MNHNY and CDR2 SVGAGI (reference sequence). V shed 6 bases and J shed 7 bases, with 12 bases lying between them. The CDR3 is made up of 12 amino acids. Template-switching 5'RACE yielded the TCR cDNA; a universal primer site and UMIs were added in the process. TCRdb re-derived calls from the 5' RACE reads in MiXCR, one entry per CDR3 protein. This table has around 160,000 distinct CDR3 sequences, around 7.3% appearing once. This clonotype has just a few counts. Its antigen is currently unknown. The source was CD4+ T cells sorted from PBMCs, collected less than 6 days after the first yellow fever vaccination. The TCR was taken from a man aged 18 to 29 who received the YFV17D yellow fever vaccine. V usage is TRBV6-6 and J usage is TRBJ2-5, with D perhaps matching TRBD2 (5 bases). As DNA, the CDR3 is TGTGCCAGCAGGCGGGCCGGTGGGACCCAGTACTTC. Protein sequence: CASRRAGGTQYF.